This record concerns one T cell receptor beta chain sequence. Its matching antigen is unknown. These data come from a study of cytomegalovirus exposure and HLA in healthy donors. A multiplex PCR was run with 60 Vbeta primers and 13 Jbeta primers. Produced via immunoSEQ multiplex PCR; TCRdb's table is partial and in-frame only. The sample includes approximately 190,000 clones, 84% of them seen just once. General study points: Presence/absence results assume similar sequencing depth per donor, which may not hold.

The CDR3 totals 15 residues. Germline CDR1 reads SGHNT; CDR2 reads YYREEE (reference sequence). V was cut by 4 bases and J by 3 bases, with 15 bases left in between. This receptor was taken from a boy aged 5-17 years in good health and CMV-seronegative. Input material: PBMCs. The chain couples TRBV5-4 to TRBJ2-3; perhaps TRBD2 as D (5 bases). CDR3 in amino acids: CASSPPGTRTDTQYF. CDR3 DNA sequence: TGTGCCAGCAGCCCGCCAGGTACTAGAACAGATACGCAGTATTTT. Full variable domain (missing parts from reference TRBV5-4 and TRBJ2-3): ETGVTQSPTHLIKTRGQQVTLRCSSQSGHNTVSWYQQALGQGPQFIFQYYREEENGRGNFPPRFSGLQFPNYSSELNVNALELDDSALYLCASSPPGTRTDTQYFGPGTRLTVL.